Below, one T cell receptor (beta chain) is given with its context. Only a few counts were recorded for this clone. The antigen this receptor binds is unknown. Base qualities were left out, and no much larger clone turns up one base away. The data are from a study of blood T cell repertoires in COVID-19 (dated by TCRdb to about 2020). For context, the study as a whole: Samples from collaborators originated in the United States, Italy and Spain and spanned both the acute and convalescent phases of COVID-19. The material from the prospective study consisted of cDNA or gDNA derived from T cells, B-cell-depleted T cells, or PBMCs. Subjects who had been exposed to COVID-19, were actively infected with it, or had recovered from it provided the deeply sampled blood TCRbeta repertoires that made up the dataset. The repertoires were made available in a free public database intended to serve as a resource for research on the immune response to SARS-CoV-2. The samples were drawn from the first 160 participants of the ongoing ImmuneRACE study and from 950 to 1,500 subjects provided by 6 global collaborators. A de-identified subject ID, COVID-19 status, age in years and sex were almost always included in the sample metadata. Where available, HLA class I and class II types were taken from metadata supplied by the sample provider and were not determined by assay-based typing.

Paper-wide results and their limitations: The amount of clinical and demographic metadata varied by source and participant and was provided uncurated.

The immunoSEQ Assay, a bias-controlled multiplex PCR, was used to amplify TCRbeta CDR3 regions from genomic DNA. Regarding the original processing steps: The number of nucleated cells in each sample was estimated by amplification of reference gene primers within the assay. To quantify the absolute abundance of each unique TCRbeta CDR3 rearrangement, sequence reads were collapsed and filtered. For each sample, productive Simpson clonality was calculated as the square root of Simpson's diversity index over productive rearrangements. As stored in TCRdb, this immuneACCESS dataset retains in-frame rearrangements with V and J assigned. A fraction of the clones does not appear; measured against another copy, unresolved V genes explain less than half of the discrepancy, and the remainder lacks a known reason. D and trimming come from the DNA, and the V and J calls and clone size come from that table. The sample table shows fewer than 200,000 clones, and roughly 82% are seen once. The ten largest clonotypes hold roughly 9.1% of the sample.

The collaborating institutions used their own protocols to collect whole blood in K2EDTA tubes. For TCRbeta analysis, collaborators shipped samples as frozen whole blood, isolated PBMCs, or DNA extracted from either of those sample types. V loses 6 bases at its end and J loses 1 base; junction bases beyond the gene matches: 9. The CDR3 covers 16 residues, taking in both the cysteine and the phenylalanine. Left in the record is the CDR3 DNA by itself, 48 bases read in frame from the first base. CDR1 MDHEN and CDR2 SYDVKM were looked up in the germline V gene. The clonotype was recovered from a woman aged 70-85 years with acute or convalescent COVID-19. The chain is encoded by TRBV28 joined to TRBJ1-1, and TRBD1 matches 9 of the central bases. The specimen was peripheral blood. CDR3 reads: CASRLQGAGGNTEAFF. The base sequence is TGTGCCAGCAGATTACAGGGGGCAGGGGGGAACACTGAAGCTTTCTTT.